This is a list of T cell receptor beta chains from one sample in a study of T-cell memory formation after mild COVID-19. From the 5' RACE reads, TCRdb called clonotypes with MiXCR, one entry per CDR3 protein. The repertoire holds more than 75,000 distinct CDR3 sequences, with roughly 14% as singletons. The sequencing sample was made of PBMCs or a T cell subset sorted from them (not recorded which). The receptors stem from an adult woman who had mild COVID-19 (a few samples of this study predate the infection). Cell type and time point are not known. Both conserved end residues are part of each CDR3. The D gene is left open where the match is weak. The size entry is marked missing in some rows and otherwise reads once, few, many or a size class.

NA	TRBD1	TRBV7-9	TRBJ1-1	TGTGCCAGCAGCCCCCGGGACAGAGGAGGGTACGGCCCCCCTGAAGCTTTCTTT	CASSPRDRGGYGPPEAFF
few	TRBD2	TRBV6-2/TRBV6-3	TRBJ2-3	TGTGCCAGCAGGGCCGGGACTAGCGGGATGGATACGCAGTATTTT	CASRAGTSGMDTQYF
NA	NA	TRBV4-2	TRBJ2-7	TGTGCCAGCGCCTCCAACGGGGGTTACGAGCAGTACTTC	CASASNGGYEQYF
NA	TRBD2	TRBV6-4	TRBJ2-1	TGTGCCAGCAGTATACTAGCGGGAGATTACAATGAGCAGTTCTTC	CASSILAGDYNEQFF
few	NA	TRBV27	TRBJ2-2	TGTGCCAGCAGCCCGACACTGGCGAACACCGGGGAGCTGTTTTTT	CASSPTLANTGELFF
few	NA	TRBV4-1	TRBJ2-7	TGCGCCAGCAGCCTCCCTGGGGGGGAGCAGTACTTC	CASSLPGGEQYF
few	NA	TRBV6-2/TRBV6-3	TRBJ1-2	TGTGCCAGCAGTTTAGGGGATGGCTACACCTTC	CASSLGDGYTF
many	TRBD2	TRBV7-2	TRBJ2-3	TGTGCCAGCAGCTTAGTGGGGGACTACCCAGATACGCAGTATTTT	CASSLVGDYPDTQYF
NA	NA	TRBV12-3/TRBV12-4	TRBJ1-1	TGTGCCAGCAGTTGGTGGGCGACGCGCGGTAACACTGAAGCTTTCTTT	CASSWWATRGNTEAFF
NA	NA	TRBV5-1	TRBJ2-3	TGCGCCAGCAGCTTGGAGGACGGTAGCACAGATACGCAGTATTTT	CASSLEDGSTDTQYF
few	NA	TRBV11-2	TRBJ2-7	TGTGCCAGCAGCTTAGGCCCCCTAACAAGTGACGAGCAGTACTTC	CASSLGPLTSDEQYF
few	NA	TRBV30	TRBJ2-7	TGTGCCTGGAGGGGGAACCGTTACGAGCAGTACTTC	CAWRGNRYEQYF
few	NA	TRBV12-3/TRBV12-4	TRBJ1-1	TGTGCCAGCAGTTTATTCTCGGTTCAGACTGAAGCTTTCTTT	CASSLFSVQTEAFF